This T cell receptor (beta chain) came from a study of cytomegalovirus exposure and HLA in healthy donors. It was with 60 Vbeta and 13 Jbeta primers that the PCR ran. TCRdb keeps only in-frame clones here, not all; method: immunoSEQ multiplex PCR. The sample has 140,000 or so clones, around 80% seen once. This receptor was taken from a woman in her 30s in good health and CMV-seronegative. Sequenced material: PBMCs.

This CDR3 is CASSLGQGAYGYTF. CDR3 sequence (DNA): TGTGCCAGCAGCCTGGGACAGGGGGCCTATGGCTACACCTTC. V and J are TRBV11-2 and TRBJ1-2; TRBD1 agrees at 12 bases. The length of the CDR3 is 14 residues. V was pared by 5 bases and J by 4 bases, with 2 bases of the junction left unmatched. Germline assignment: CDR1 SGHAT and CDR2 FQNNGV. Full variable domain (missing parts from reference TRBV11-2 and TRBJ1-2): EAGVAQSPRYKIIEKRQSVAFWCNPISGHATLYWYQQILGQGPKLLIQFQNNGVVDDSQLPKDRFSAERLKGVDSTLKIQPAKLEDSAVYLCASSLGQGAYGYTFGSGTRLTVV.